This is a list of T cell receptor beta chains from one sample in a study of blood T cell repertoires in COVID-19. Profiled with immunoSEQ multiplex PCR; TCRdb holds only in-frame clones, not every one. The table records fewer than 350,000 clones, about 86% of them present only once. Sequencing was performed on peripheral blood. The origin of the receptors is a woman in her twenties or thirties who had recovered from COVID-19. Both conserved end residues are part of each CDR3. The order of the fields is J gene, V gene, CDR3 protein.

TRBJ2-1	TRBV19	CASSMLAGVSNEQFF
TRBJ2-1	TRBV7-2	CASSRDRGTYNEQFF
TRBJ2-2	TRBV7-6	CASSWDRDRINTGELFF
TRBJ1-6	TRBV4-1	CASSRLLRGSSAYNSPLHF
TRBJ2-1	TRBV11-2	CASSEGTSGKNEQFF
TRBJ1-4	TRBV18	CASSPGGAATNEKLFF
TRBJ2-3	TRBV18	CASSPPVPTDTQYF
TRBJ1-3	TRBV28	CASSFSATGSGNTIYF
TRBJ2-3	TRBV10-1	CASSELGGGVTDTQYF
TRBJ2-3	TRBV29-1	CSITKTGFFTDTQYF
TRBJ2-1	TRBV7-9	CASSRGLAGNNEQFF
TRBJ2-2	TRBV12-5	CASVWGGVDTGELFF
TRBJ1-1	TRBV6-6	CASSYPQAPNTEAFF
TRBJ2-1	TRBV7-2	CASSSGVVGQFF
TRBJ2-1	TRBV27	CASSSPYWLAGEIVNEQFF
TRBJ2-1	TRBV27	CASSLLAGVAEQFF
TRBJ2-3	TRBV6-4	CASSLDGRSTDTQYF
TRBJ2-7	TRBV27	CASSLSRPVRSSYEQYF
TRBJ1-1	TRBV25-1	CASSDGRVRGAFF
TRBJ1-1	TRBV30	CAWSPEANTEAFF
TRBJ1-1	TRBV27	CASSFRRGGTNTEAFF
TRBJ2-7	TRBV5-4	CASSLVRGGSYEQYF
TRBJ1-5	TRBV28	CASRTGRNSNQPQHF
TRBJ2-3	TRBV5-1	CASSQFPGDTQYF
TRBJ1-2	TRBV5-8	CASSPRNRRGGYTF
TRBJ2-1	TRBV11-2	CASSYDRVSYNEQFF
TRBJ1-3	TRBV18	CASSRDSTTSGNTIYF
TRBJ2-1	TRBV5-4	CASSSGSTSYNEQFF
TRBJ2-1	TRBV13	CASSLGPGGSYNEQFF
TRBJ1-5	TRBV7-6	CASSLGRGNQPQHF
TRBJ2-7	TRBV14	CASSQGLAGAWNEQYF
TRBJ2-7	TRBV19	CASSIDPDPGSTSYEQYF
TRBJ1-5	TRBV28	CASSFGGERNQPQHF
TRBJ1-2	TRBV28	CASSLLGDPAYGYTF
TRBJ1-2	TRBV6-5	CASTSYAGSAYGYTF
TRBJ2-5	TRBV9	CASSVADGGETQYF
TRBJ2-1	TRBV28	CASSSLAGTKYEQFF
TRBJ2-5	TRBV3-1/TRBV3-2	CASSETRASGGVETQYF
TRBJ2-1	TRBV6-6	CATQGHEQFF
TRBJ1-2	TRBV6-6	CASSSPPVAERYGYTF
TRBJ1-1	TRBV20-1	CSATPGQGAFF
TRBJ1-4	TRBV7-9	CASSLSRATNEKLFF
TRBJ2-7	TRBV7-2	CASSPIAGGPYEQYF
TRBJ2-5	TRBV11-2	CASSPGTSDQETQYF
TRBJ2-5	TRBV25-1	CASSDPARQETQYF
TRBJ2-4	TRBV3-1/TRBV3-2	CASSQDSRGNIQYF
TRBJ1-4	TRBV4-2	CASSHLRGGDEKLFF
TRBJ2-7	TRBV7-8	CASSFPSSYEQYF
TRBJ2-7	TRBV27	CASSSTGDNYEQYF
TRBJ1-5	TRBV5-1	CASSATGYQPQHF
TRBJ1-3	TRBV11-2	CASSSIRQIISGNTIYF
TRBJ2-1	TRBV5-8	CASSTGTSGNYNEQFF
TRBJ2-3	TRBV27	CASRGLSNTQYF